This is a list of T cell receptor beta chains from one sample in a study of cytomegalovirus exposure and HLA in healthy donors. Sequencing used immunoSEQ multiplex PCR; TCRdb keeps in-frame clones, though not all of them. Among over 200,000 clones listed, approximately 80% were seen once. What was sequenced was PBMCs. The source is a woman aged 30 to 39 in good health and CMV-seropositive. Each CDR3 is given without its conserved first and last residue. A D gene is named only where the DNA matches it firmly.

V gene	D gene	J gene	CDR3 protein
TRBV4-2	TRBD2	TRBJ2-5	ASSPQKASGQETQY
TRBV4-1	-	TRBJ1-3	ASSPTPGPVGNTIY
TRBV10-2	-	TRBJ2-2	ASRNFLAVNTGELF
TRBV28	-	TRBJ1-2	ASSYSGGYT
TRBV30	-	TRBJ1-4	AWSVGGTYEKLF
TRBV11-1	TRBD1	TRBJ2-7	ASSSGQKQY
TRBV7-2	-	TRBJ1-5	ASRKGEGNQPQH
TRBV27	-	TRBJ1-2	ASSHTRGSNYGYT
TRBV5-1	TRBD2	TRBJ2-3	ASSLLPGRSQDTQY
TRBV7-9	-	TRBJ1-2	ASRAYVGTEVRGYT
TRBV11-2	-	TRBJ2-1	ASSESTGAPYNEQF
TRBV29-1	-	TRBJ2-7	SVEFGTKNYEQY
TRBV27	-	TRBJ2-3	ASSLTGLGNTQY
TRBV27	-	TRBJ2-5	ASAYRDGYQETQY
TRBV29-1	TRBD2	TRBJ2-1	SVASGRAKDEQF
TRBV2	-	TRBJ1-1	ASRGGWAF
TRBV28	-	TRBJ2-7	ASSFAYSGEQY
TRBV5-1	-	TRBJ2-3	ASSDQGIRDTQY